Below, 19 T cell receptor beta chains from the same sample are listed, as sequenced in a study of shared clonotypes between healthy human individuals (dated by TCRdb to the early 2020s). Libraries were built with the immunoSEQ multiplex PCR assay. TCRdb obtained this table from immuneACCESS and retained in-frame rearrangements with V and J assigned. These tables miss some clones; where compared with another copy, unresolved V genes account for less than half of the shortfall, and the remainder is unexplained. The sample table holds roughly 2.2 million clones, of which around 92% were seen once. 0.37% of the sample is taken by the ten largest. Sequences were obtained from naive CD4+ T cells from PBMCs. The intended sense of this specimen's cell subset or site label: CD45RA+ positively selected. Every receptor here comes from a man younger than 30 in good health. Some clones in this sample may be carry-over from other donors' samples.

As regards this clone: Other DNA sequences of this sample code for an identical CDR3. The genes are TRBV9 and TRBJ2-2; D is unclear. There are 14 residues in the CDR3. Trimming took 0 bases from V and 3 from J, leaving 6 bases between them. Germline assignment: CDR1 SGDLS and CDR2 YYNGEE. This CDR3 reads CASSVATDTGELFF. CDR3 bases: TGTGCCAGCAGCGTAGCTACGGACACCGGGGAGCTGTTTTTT.

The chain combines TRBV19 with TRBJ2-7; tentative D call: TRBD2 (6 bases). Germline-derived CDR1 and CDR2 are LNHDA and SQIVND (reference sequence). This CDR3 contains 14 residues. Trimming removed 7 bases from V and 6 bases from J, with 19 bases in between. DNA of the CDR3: TGTGCCAGTACCTCCGGGAGTTTTCCTGGCGAGCAGTACTTC. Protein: CASTSGSFPGEQYF.

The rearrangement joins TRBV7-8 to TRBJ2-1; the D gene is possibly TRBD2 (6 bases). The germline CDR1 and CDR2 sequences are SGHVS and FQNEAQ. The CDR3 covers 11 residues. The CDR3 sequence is CAGGSYNEQFF. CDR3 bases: TGTGCGGGGGGCTCCTACAATGAGCAGTTCTTC.

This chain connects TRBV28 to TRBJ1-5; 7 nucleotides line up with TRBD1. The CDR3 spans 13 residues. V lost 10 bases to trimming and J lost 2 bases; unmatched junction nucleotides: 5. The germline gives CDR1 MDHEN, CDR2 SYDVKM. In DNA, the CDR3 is TGTGCCACTGAAGACAGGGGCAATCAGCCCCAGCATTTT. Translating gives CATEDRGNQPQHF.

The CDR3 protein is CASNAPGQGGYQPQHF. The CDR3 nucleotides read TGTGCCAGCAACGCGCCCGGACAGGGGGGGTATCAGCCCCAGCATTTT. The chain carries TRBV28 and TRBJ1-5; TRBD1 agrees at 10 bases. The CDR3 is 16 amino acids. Germline CDR1 is MDHEN and CDR2 is SYDVKM. J lost 5 bases, V lost 7 bases, and 11 bases had no gene match.

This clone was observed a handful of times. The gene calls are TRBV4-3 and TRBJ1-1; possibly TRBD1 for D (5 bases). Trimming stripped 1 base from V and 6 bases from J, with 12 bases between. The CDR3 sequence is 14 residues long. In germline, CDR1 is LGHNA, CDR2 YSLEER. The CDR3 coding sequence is TGCGCCAGCAGCCAAGTTAACAGGTTGGCTGAAGCTTTCTTT. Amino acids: CASSQVNRLAEAFF.

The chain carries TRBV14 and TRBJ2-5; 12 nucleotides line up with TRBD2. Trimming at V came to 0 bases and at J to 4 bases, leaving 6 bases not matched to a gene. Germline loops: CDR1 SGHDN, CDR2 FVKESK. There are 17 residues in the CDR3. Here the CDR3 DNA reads TGTGCCAGCAGCCAAGATCCTCCGGGACTAGCGGGAGAGACCCAGTACTTC. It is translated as CASSQDPPGLAGETQYF.

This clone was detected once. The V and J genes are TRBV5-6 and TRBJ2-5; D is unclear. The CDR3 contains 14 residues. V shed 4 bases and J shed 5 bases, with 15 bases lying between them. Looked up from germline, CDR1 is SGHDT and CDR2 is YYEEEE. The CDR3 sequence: CASSIRTIGETQYF. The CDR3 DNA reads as TGTGCCAGCAGCATCCGGACCATCGGGGAGACCCAGTACTTC.

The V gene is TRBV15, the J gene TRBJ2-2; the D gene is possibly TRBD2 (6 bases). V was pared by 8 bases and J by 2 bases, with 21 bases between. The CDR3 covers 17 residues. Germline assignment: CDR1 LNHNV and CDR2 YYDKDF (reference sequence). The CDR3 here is CATGKDRDSINTGELFF. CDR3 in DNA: TGTGCCACCGGAAAAGACCGGGACTCGATTAACACCGGGGAGCTGTTTTTT.

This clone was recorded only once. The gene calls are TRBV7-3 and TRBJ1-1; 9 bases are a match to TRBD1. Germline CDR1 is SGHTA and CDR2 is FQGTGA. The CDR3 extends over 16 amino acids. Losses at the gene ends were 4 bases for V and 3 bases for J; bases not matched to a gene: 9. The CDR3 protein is CASSSTGGAGYTEAFF. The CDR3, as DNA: TGTGCCAGCAGCTCAACAGGGGGCGCAGGGTACACTGAAGCTTTCTTT. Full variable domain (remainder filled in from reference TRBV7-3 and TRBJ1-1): GAGVSQTPSNKVTEKGKYVELRCDPISGHTALYWYRQSLGQGPEFLIYFQGTGAADDSGLPNDRFFAVRPEGSVSTLKIQRTERGDSAVYLCASSSTGGAGYTEAFFGQGTRLTVV.

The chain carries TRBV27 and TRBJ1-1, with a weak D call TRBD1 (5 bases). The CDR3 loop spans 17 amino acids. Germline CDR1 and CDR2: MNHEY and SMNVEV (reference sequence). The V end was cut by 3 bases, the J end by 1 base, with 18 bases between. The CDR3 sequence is CASSFDGGGSRNTEAFF. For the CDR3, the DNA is TGTGCCAGCAGTTTTGACGGGGGGGGTAGCCGGAACACTGAAGCTTTCTTT.

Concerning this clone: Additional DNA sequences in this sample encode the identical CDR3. The CDR3 coding sequence is TGTGCCAGCAGTGAACAGGGTAACTATGGCTACACCTTC. Protein sequence: CASSEQGNYGYTF. The chain combines TRBV25-1 with TRBJ1-2, with D possibly TRBD1 on 5 matching bases. The CDR3 totals 13 residues. Trimming shortened V by 2 bases and J by 1 base, and 5 bases separated the two germline ends. Germline lookup yields CDR1 MGHDK and CDR2 SYGVNS.

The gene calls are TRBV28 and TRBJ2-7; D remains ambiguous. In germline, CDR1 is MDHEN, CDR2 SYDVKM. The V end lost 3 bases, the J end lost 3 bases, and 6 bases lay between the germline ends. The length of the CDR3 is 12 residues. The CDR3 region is CASSFSHYEQYF. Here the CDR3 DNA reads TGTGCCAGCAGTTTTTCCCACTACGAGCAGTACTTC.

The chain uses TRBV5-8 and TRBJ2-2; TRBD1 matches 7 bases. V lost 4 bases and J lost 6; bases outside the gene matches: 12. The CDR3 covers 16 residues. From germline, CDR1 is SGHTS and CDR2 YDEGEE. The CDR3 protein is CASSAATGRIAGELFF. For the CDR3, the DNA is TGTGCCAGCAGCGCCGCGACAGGGAGAATCGCCGGGGAGCTGTTTTTT.

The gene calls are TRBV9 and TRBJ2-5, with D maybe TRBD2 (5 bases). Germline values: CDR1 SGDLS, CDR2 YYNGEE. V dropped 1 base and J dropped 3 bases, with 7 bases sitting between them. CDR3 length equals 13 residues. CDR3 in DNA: TGTGCCAGCAGCGTACACGGGGAAGAGACCCAGTACTTC. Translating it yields CASSVHGEETQYF.

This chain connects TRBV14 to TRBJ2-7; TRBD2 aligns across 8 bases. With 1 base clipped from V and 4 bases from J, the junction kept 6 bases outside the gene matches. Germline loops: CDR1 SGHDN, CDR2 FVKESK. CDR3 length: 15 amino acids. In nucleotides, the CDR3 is TGTGCCAGCAGCCAAGCCCAGCGGGAGTTATACGAGCAGTACTTC. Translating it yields CASSQAQRELYEQYF.

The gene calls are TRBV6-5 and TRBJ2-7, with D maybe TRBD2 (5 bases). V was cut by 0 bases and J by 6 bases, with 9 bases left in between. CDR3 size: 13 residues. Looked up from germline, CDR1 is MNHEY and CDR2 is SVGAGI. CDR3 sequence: CASSYSTRGEQYF. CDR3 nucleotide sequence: TGTGCCAGCAGTTACTCTACCCGGGGCGAGCAGTACTTC.

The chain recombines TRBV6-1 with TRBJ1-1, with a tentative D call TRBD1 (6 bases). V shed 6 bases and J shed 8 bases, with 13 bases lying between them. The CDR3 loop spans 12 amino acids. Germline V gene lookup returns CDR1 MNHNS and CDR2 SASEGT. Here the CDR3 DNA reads TGTGCCAGCAGCCCCGGGGGGGGCGAAGCTTTCTTT. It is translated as CASSPGGGEAFF.

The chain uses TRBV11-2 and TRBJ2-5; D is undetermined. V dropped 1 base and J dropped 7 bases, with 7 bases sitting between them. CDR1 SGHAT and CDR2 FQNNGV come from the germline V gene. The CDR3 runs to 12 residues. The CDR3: CASSLVGATQYF. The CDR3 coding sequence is TGTGCCAGCAGCTTAGTTGGCGCGACCCAGTACTTC.